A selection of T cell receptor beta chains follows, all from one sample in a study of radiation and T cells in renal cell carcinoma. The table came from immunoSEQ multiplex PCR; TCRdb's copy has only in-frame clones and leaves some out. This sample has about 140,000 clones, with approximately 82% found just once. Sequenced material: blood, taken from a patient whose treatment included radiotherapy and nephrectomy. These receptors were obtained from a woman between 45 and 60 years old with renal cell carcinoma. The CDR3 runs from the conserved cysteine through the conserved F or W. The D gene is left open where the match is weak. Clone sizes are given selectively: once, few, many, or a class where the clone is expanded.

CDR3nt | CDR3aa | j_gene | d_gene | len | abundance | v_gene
TGTGCCAGCAGCTTAGCTAGCGGGGCCTACAATGAGCAGTTCTTC | CASSLASGAYNEQFF | TRBJ2-1 | TRBD2 | 15 | - | TRBV7-2
TGTGCCAGCAGTTGGGGCACAGGGCTTACGACTTTCTTT | CASSWGTGLTTFF | TRBJ1-1 | - | 13 | - | TRBV27
TGCGCCAGCAGCCAAGGGACTAGCGGGCGTGCAAGCTCCTACGAGCAGTACTTC | CASSQGTSGRASSYEQYF | TRBJ2-7 | TRBD2 | 18 | - | TRBV5-1
TGTGCCAGCAGCCTTGACAGGGGAGAGACCCAGTACTTC | CASSLDRGETQYF | TRBJ2-5 | TRBD1 | 13 | few | TRBV4-2
TGTGCCAGCAGCCTGACTAGTGTCACCGGGGAGCTGTTTTTT | CASSLTSVTGELFF | TRBJ2-2 | - | 14 | - | TRBV9
TGTGCCAGCAGCCTGGCGCCAGGGACCACCTACGAGCAGTACTTC | CASSLAPGTTYEQYF | TRBJ2-7 | - | 15 | - | TRBV7-2
TGTGCCAGCCTCTTCCTCACGACCCACACTGAAGCTTTCTTT | CASLFLTTHTEAFF | TRBJ1-1 | - | 14 | - | TRBV6-6
TGCGCCAGCAGCTCCGCTCGGAGCTCCTACAATGAGCAGTTCTTC | CASSSARSSYNEQFF | TRBJ2-1 | - | 15 | once | TRBV5-1
TGCGCCAGCAGCACTAGCGGGAGCGGTACCGGGGAGCTGTTTTTT | CASSTSGSGTGELFF | TRBJ2-2 | TRBD2 | 15 | - | TRBV5-1
TGCGCCAGCAGTGAGGCCGGGACAGGGAACACTGAAGCTTTCTTT | CASSEAGTGNTEAFF | TRBJ1-1 | TRBD1 | 15 | - | TRBV10-2
TGCGCCAGCAGCCAAGATCGGTGGAAGCGGGAGGGCCCGGCCTACGAGCAGTACTTC | CASSQDRWKREGPAYEQYF | TRBJ2-7 | TRBD2 | 19 | - | TRBV4-3
TGTGCCAGCAGCCCTGACAGGCAATCCGACGAGCAGTACTTC | CASSPDRQSDEQYF | TRBJ2-7 | - | 14 | - | TRBV7-8
TGCAGTGCCCCCAGAGGGAGACGATACACCTTC | CSAPRGRRYTF | TRBJ1-2 | - | 11 | - | TRBV20-1
TGTGCCAGCAGTGATGGTCCAATCGCGCTTTACGAGCAGTACTTC | CASSDGPIALYEQYF | TRBJ2-7 | - | 15 | - | TRBV2
TGTGCCAGCAGTCCGGGGTACAATCAGCCCCAGCATTTT | CASSPGYNQPQHF | TRBJ1-5 | - | 13 | - | TRBV27
TGTGCCAGCAGCTTAGTGTGGGACAGGGACCAGTACTTC | CASSLVWDRDQYF | TRBJ2-7 | TRBD1 | 13 | few | TRBV7-2
TGTGCCAGCAGGCCTGGGCCCAACTATGGCTACACCTTC | CASRPGPNYGYTF | TRBJ1-2 | - | 13 | - | TRBV7-2
TGTGCCAGCAGTGAACGAGGGGCGGCAGATACGCAGTATTTT | CASSERGAADTQYF | TRBJ2-3 | - | 14 | - | TRBV6-1
TGTGCCAGCAGCCCCACTCGGGGAACGATGACCACTGAAGCTTTCTTT | CASSPTRGTMTTEAFF | TRBJ1-1 | - | 16 | once | TRBV9
TGTGCCAGCAGTTTTCGGGCTAGTTTATACACCGGGGAGCTGTTTTTT | CASSFRASLYTGELFF | TRBJ2-2 | - | 16 | once | TRBV27
TGCGCCAGCAGCCAAGATGAGGTAGGAGACCTACGGGATGAGCAGTACTTC | CASSQDEVGDLRDEQYF | TRBJ2-7 | - | 17 | - | TRBV4-1
TGTGCCAGCAGTGAAAAGAGGGACAACTACAATGAGCAGTTCTTC | CASSEKRDNYNEQFF | TRBJ2-1 | - | 15 | - | TRBV2
TGTGCCAGCAGTTGGGAGGGGCCCCGGGGGAGAGATACGCAGTATTTT | CASSWEGPRGRDTQYF | TRBJ2-3 | TRBD2 | 16 | - | TRBV6-5
TGTGCCACTAGTGCGATAGCAAACTCTGGAAACACCATATATTTT | CATSAIANSGNTIYF | TRBJ1-3 | - | 15 | - | TRBV10-3
TGTGCCAGTAGAGGACAGGGGGCGGAAGGTTCACCCCTCCACTTT | CASRGQGAEGSPLHF | TRBJ1-6 | TRBD1 | 15 | - | TRBV19
TGTGCCAGCAGCCCCAGCGGAGGACACCAAGAGACCCAGTACTTC | CASSPSGGHQETQYF | TRBJ2-5 | - | 15 | - | TRBV9
TGTGCCAGCAGCTCACGACAGGGGGCGAGCGAGCAGTACTTC | CASSSRQGASEQYF | TRBJ2-7 | TRBD1 | 14 | - | TRBV7-2
TGTGCCTGGAGCGGGGGGGAGGGCTCCTACAATGAGCAGTTCTTC | CAWSGGEGSYNEQFF | TRBJ2-1 | TRBD2 | 15 | - | TRBV30
TGTGCCAGTTCTTTCACAGATACGCAGTATTTT | CASSFTDTQYF | TRBJ2-3 | - | 11 | once | TRBV19
TGTGCCAGCAGCGCATACAGGGGGCCCATGAACACTGAAGCTTTCTTT | CASSAYRGPMNTEAFF | TRBJ1-1 | TRBD1 | 16 | once | TRBV7-2
TGTGCCGGATCCAAAGGGCGGATGGCCTACGAGCAGTACTTC | CAGSKGRMAYEQYF | TRBJ2-7 | - | 14 | - | TRBV2
TGTGCCAGCCAACAGGGGGGCAATCAGCCCCAGCATTTT | CASQQGGNQPQHF | TRBJ1-5 | TRBD1 | 13 | - | TRBV6-5
TGTGCCAGCAGTTTAGTAGGAGGTGGAAACACCATATATTTT | CASSLVGGGNTIYF | TRBJ1-3 | - | 14 | - | TRBV28
TGTGCCAGCAGCCATTCATCCGGGAAGGGAAACACCATATATTTT | CASSHSSGKGNTIYF | TRBJ1-3 | - | 15 | once | TRBV7-9
TGTGCCAGCAGCACAGGGACTAGCAGCTACACAGATACGCAGTATTTT | CASSTGTSSYTDTQYF | TRBJ2-3 | TRBD2 | 16 | - | TRBV5-4
TGTGCCAGCTCACCACAGGGGTATAGCAATCAGCCCCAGCATTTT | CASSPQGYSNQPQHF | TRBJ1-5 | - | 15 | - | TRBV18
TGTGCCAGCAGTCGCCGGGGTTCAGAGGAAAAACTGTTTTTT | CASSRRGSEEKLFF | TRBJ1-4 | - | 14 | - | TRBV2
TGTGCCAGTAGTATGCGTAGAATTGAGACCCAGTACTTC | CASSMRRIETQYF | TRBJ2-5 | - | 13 | - | TRBV19
TGCGCCAGCACCCTTGCTCCTGGGGCCAACGTCCTGACTTTC | CASTLAPGANVLTF | TRBJ2-6 | - | 14 | - | TRBV5-1
TGTGCCAGCAGCTTCGGGGGTAGGACAGGCGTCACCGGGGAGCTGTTTTTT | CASSFGGRTGVTGELFF | TRBJ2-2 | - | 17 | - | TRBV11-1
TGTGCCAGCAGCGTGAGAGGGGACAGCGCCACAGATACGCAGTATTTT | CASSVRGDSATDTQYF | TRBJ2-3 | TRBD1 | 16 | few | TRBV9
TGTGCCACCTCAAGAGCGGGGCTTGGGAGCTATGGCTACACCTTC | CATSRAGLGSYGYTF | TRBJ1-2 | - | 15 | - | TRBV15